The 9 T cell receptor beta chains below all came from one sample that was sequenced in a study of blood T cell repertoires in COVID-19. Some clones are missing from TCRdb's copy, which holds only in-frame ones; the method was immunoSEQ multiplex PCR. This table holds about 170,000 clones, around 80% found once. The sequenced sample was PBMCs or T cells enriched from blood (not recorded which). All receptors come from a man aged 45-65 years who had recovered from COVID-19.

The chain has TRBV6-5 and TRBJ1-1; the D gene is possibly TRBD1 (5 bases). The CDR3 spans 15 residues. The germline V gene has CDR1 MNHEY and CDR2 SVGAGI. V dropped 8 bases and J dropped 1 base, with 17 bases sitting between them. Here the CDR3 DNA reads TGTGCCAGCCCCGGCGGGGCCGGGCAGAACACTGAAGCTTTCTTT. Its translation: CASPGGAGQNTEAFF.

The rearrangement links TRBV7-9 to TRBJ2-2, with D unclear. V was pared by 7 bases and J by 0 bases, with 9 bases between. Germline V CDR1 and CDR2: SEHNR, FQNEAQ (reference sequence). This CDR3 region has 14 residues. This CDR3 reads CASTLRANTGELFF. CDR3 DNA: TGTGCCAGCACCCTACGGGCGAACACCGGGGAGCTGTTTTTT.

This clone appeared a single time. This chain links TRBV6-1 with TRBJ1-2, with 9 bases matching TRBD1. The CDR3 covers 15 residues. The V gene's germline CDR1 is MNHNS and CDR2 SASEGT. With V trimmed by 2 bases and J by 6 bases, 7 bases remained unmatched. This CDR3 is CASSEMDRGLNGYTF. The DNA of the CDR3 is TGTGCCAGCAGTGAAATGGACAGGGGCTTGAATGGCTACACCTTC.

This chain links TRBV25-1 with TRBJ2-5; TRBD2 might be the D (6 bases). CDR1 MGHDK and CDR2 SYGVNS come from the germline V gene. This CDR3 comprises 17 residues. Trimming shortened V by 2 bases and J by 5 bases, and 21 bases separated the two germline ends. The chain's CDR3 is CASSERVGGDQEETQYF. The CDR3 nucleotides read TGTGCCAGCAGTGAAAGGGTGGGCGGGGACCAGGAGGAGACCCAGTACTTC.

The CDR3 loop is CASSVSSGGADEQFF. The CDR3 region has the DNA TGTGCCAGCAGCGTATCTAGCGGGGGGGCTGATGAGCAGTTCTTC. V usage is TRBV9 and J usage is TRBJ2-1; 12 positions match TRBD2. Germline V gives CDR1 SGDLS, CDR2 YYNGEE. V lost 1 base, J lost 8 bases, and 4 bases stayed unmatched. This CDR3 spans 15 amino acids. Looking up the rest from reference TRBV9 and TRBJ2-1 gives the full variable domain: DSGVTQTPKHLITATGQRVTLRCSPRSGDLSVYWYQQSLDQGLQFLIQYYNGEERAKGNILERFSAQQFPDLHSELNLSSLELGDSALYFCASSVSSGGADEQFFGPGTRLTVL.

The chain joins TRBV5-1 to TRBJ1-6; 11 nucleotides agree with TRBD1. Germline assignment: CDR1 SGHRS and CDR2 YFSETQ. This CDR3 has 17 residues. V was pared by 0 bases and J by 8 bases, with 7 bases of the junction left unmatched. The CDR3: CASSLGRDRGMDSPLHF. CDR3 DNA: TGCGCCAGCAGCTTGGGCCGGGACAGGGGGATGGATTCACCCCTCCACTTT.

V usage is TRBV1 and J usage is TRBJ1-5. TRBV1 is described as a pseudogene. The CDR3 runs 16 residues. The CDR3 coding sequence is TGCACCAGCAGCCAAGAAATGACGGGGGGCCTTCAGCCCCAGCATTTT. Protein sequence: CTSSQEMTGGLQPQHF.

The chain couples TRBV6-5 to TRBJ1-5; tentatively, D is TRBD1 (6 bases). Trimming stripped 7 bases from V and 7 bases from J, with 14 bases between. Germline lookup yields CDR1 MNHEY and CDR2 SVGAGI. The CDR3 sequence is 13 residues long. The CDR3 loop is CASTTTGNQPQHF. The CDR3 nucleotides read TGTGCCAGCACCACGACAGGTAACCAGCCCCAGCATTTT.

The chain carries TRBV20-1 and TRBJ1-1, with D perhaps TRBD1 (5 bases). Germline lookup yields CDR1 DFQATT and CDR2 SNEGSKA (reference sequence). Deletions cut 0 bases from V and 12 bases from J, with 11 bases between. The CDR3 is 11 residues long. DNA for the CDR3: TGCAGTGCTAGAGATATCACAGGCACTTTCTTT. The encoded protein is CSARDITGTFF.